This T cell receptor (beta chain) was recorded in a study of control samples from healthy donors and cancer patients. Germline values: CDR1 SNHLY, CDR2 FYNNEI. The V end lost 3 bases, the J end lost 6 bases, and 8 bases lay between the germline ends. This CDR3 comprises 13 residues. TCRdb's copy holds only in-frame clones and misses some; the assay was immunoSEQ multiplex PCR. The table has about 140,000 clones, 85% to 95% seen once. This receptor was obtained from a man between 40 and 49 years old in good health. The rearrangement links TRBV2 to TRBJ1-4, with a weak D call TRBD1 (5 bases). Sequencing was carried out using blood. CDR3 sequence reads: CASSESRDEKLFF. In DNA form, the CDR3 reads TGTGCCAGCAGTGAGAGCAGGGATGAAAAACTGTTTTTT.